This T cell receptor (beta chain) is from a study of blood T cell repertoires in COVID-19. For the study at large: Spain, Italy and the United States supplied samples that represented acute and convalescent COVID-19. Sample material is recorded as cDNA or gDNA derived from T cells, B-cell-depleted T cells, or PBMCs.

The germline V gene encodes CDR1 SGHKS and CDR2 YYEKEE (reference sequence). This CDR3 is built from 15 residues. V lost 5 bases to trimming and J lost 5 bases, with 19 bases between them. In the authors' workflow: Quantification of nucleated cells was approximated via reference gene primer amplification. Data came from immunoSEQ multiplex PCR; TCRdb stores just in-frame clones and leaves some out. The V and J calls and clone size come from that table; D and trimming were worked out from the DNA. The table includes around 60,000 clones, 70% to 90% detected once. The sample was peripheral blood. The sequence derives from a man aged 45-60 years with active COVID-19. V is TRBV5-5 and J is TRBJ2-5; perhaps TRBD1 as D (5 bases). CDR3 sequence reads: CASSFLLRGEETQYF. The CDR3 DNA sequence: TGTGCCAGCAGTTTTTTACTAAGGGGTGAGGAGACCCAGTACTTC.